One sample yielded the 28 T cell receptor beta chains listed below, sequenced in a study of blood T cell repertoires in COVID-19. This table comes from immunoSEQ multiplex PCR, and its TCRdb copy is limited to in-frame clones, with some not included. The sample yields about 120,000 clones, approximately 90% seen once. The material sequenced was peripheral blood. The receptors stem from a man in his 70s with active or convalescent COVID-19.

This clone has a single count. The genes are TRBV6-5 and TRBJ2-3; 8 nucleotides agree with TRBD1. This CDR3 has 16 residues. The V segment lost 4 bases and the J segment 4 bases; nucleotides outside the gene matches: 10. Per the germline V gene, CDR1 is MNHEY and CDR2 is SVGAGI. The CDR3 DNA sequence: TGTGCCAGCAGTTTCCTAGGACAGGGTCAGTCAGATACGCAGTATTTT. It specifies CASSFLGQGQSDTQYF.

The chain carries TRBV5-6 and TRBJ1-3, with 8 bases lining up with TRBD1. Germline CDR1 is SGHDT and CDR2 is YYEEEE. CDR3 size: 16 residues. V was clipped by 6 bases and J by 4 bases; unmatched bases: 12. This CDR3 is CASNPQGVGGGNTIYF. CDR3 nucleotides: TGTGCCAGCAACCCACAGGGGGTCGGCGGAGGAAACACCATATATTTT.

The chain joins TRBV6-5 to TRBJ2-5, with a tentative D call TRBD2 (5 bases). Trimming shortened V by 6 bases and J by 3 bases, and 17 bases separated the two germline ends. Germline V gene lookup returns CDR1 MNHEY and CDR2 SVGAGI. The CDR3 length is 15 residues. The CDR3 DNA reads as TGTGCCAGCAGAACCGTCCAAGCGGCCAAAGAGACCCAGTACTTC. Amino acid sequence: CASRTVQAAKETQYF.

The gene calls are TRBV27 and TRBJ2-1, with 13 bases fitting TRBD2. The CDR3 contains 17 residues. With V trimmed by 4 bases and J by 0 bases, 3 bases remained unmatched. Germline V CDR1 and CDR2: MNHEY, SMNVEV (reference sequence). The CDR3 sequence: CASSSWTSGSSYNEQFF. The CDR3 bases are TGTGCCAGCAGTTCTTGGACTAGCGGGAGCTCCTACAATGAGCAGTTCTTC.

This chain links TRBV18 with TRBJ2-7; the D gene is possibly TRBD1 (6 bases). This CDR3 has 14 amino acids. Trimming left V 2 bases short and J 2 bases short, with 10 bases between. Germline values: CDR1 KGHSH, CDR2 LQKENI. CDR3 nucleotide sequence: TGTGCCAGCTCACCAGCGAGGACAGCCTACGAGCAGTACTTC. Translating gives CASSPARTAYEQYF.

The J gene is TRBJ1-4, the V gene TRBV6-5; D is possibly TRBD1 (5 bases). This CDR3 comprises 14 residues. Deletions cut 6 bases from V and 13 bases from J, with 21 bases between. Germline V gene data show CDR1 as MNHEY and CDR2 as SVGAGI. CDR3 DNA: TGTGCCAGCAGCGACCTCCCTGGGGCGTCGGGACTGTTTTTT. It specifies CASSDLPGASGLFF.

This chain connects TRBV5-4 to TRBJ2-3, with 11 bases that match TRBD2. The V segment lost 4 bases and the J segment 5 bases; nucleotides outside the gene matches: 9. CDR1 is SGHNT, CDR2 YYREEE, per germline (reference sequence). The CDR3 is 16 amino acids. The CDR3 here is CASSTLLAGGGDTQYF. As DNA, the CDR3 is TGTGCCAGCAGCACACTTCTAGCGGGAGGCGGAGATACGCAGTATTTT.

This chain joins TRBV7-9 and TRBJ2-7; a possible D gene is TRBD1 (6 bases). V was pared by 10 bases and J by 3 bases, with 16 bases between. This CDR3 has 13 residues. Germline loops: CDR1 SEHNR, CDR2 FQNEAQ (reference sequence). CDR3 sequence (DNA): TGTGCCATTGACGAAGGGGGACACTACGAGCAGTACTTC. Translated: CAIDEGGHYEQYF.

Remarks on this clone: This same CDR3 is encoded by further DNA sequences in the sample. The J gene is TRBJ1-1, the V gene TRBV2, with 9 bases that match TRBD1. This CDR3 contains 14 residues. V was clipped by 6 bases and J by 2 bases; unmatched bases: 4. CDR1 is SNHLY, CDR2 FYNNEI, per germline. As DNA, the CDR3 is TGTGCCAGCAGGTACAGGGGGCTTAACACTGAAGCTTTCTTT. It yields the protein CASRYRGLNTEAFF.

This clone was seen just once. Written as DNA, the CDR3 is TGTGCCAGCAGGAAGCGAGCCCTGAACACTGAAGCTTTCTTT. As protein: CASRKRALNTEAFF. V gene TRBV2 combines with J gene TRBJ1-1; D unclear. The V end was cut by 6 bases, the J end by 0 bases, with 11 bases between. The CDR3 sequence is 14 residues long. Germline-derived CDR1 and CDR2 are SNHLY and FYNNEI. The full variable domain, in which reference TRBV2 and TRBJ1-1 provide the parts outside the CDR3, is EPEVTQTPSHQVTQMGQEVILRCVPISNHLYFYWYRQILGQKVEFLVSFYNNEISEKSEIFDDQFSVERPDGSNFTLKIRSTKLEDSAMYFCASRKRALNTEAFFGQGTRLTVV.

The chain links TRBV5-1 to TRBJ2-1; 9 positions match TRBD1. This CDR3 has 14 residues. V dropped 5 bases and J dropped 4; count of bases not matched to a gene: 4. CDR1 and CDR2 from the germline V gene are SGHRS and YFSETQ. The CDR3 loop is CASSRGQGYNEQFF. CDR3 nucleotides: TGCGCCAGCAGTAGGGGACAGGGTTACAATGAGCAGTTCTTC.

J is TRBJ1-5 and V is TRBV10-3; D not resolved. Trimming shortened V by 4 bases and J by 4 bases, and 11 bases separated the two germline ends. Per germline, CDR1 ENHRY and CDR2 SYGVKD. The CDR3 runs to 14 residues. The CDR3 is CAISAGLRNQPQHF. In DNA, the CDR3 is TGTGCCATCAGTGCCGGGTTAAGGAATCAGCCCCAGCATTTT.

This chain links TRBV28 with TRBJ1-1; the match to TRBD1 covers 9 bases. With 3 bases clipped from V and 3 bases from J, the junction kept 11 bases outside the gene matches. CDR3 length equals 17 residues. CDR1 is MDHEN and CDR2 is SYDVKM in the germline V gene. The CDR3 protein is CASSFPGQGPSHTEAFF. CDR3 DNA: TGTGCCAGCAGTTTCCCGGGACAGGGTCCATCCCACACTGAAGCTTTCTTT.

The V call is TRBV7-3, the J call TRBJ2-1, with a weak D call TRBD1 (5 bases). CDR3 size: 14 residues. CDR1 and CDR2 (germline): SGHTA, FQGTGA. V gave up 0 bases and J gave up 3 bases, with 6 bases separating them. For the CDR3, the DNA is TGTGCCAGCAGCTTAACAGGGGACTACAATGAGCAGTTCTTC. This codes for CASSLTGDYNEQFF.

Written as DNA, the CDR3 is TGTGCCAGCAGCAAAGGGACAGGACTAGCGGGAGGGCCGCAGTTCTTC. Protein product: CASSKGTGLAGGPQFF. This chain joins TRBV7-9 and TRBJ2-1; 15 positions agree with TRBD2. Losses at the gene ends were 5 bases for V and 12 bases for J; bases not matched to a gene: 11. The CDR3 length is 16 residues. The germline V gene encodes CDR1 SEHNR and CDR2 FQNEAQ (reference sequence).

The chain combines TRBV18 with TRBJ1-2; 9 nucleotides align to TRBD1. This CDR3 comprises 16 residues. Germline lookup yields CDR1 KGHSH and CDR2 LQKENI. V lost 3 bases, J lost 7 bases, and 12 bases stayed unmatched. The CDR3 region is CASSPTGQGGASGYTF. CDR3 coding DNA: TGTGCCAGCTCACCCACGGGACAGGGCGGGGCAAGTGGCTACACCTTC.

The V call is TRBV27, the J call TRBJ2-1; D is possibly TRBD2 (6 bases). Trimming left V 3 bases short and J 7 bases short, with 16 bases between. Germline V lookup: CDR1 MNHEY, CDR2 SMNVEV (reference sequence). CDR3 length equals 15 residues. CDR3 sequence reads: CASSFGGVISNEQFF. The DNA for the CDR3 is TGTGCCAGCAGTTTCGGCGGGGTTATTTCGAATGAGCAGTTCTTC.

V is TRBV2 and J is TRBJ1-5, with 10 nucleotides matching TRBD1. The CDR3 loop spans 14 amino acids. Germline lookup yields CDR1 SNHLY and CDR2 FYNNEI. V lost 7 bases, J lost 5 bases, and 5 bases stayed unmatched. This CDR3 is CASKTGGSDQPQHF. The CDR3 coding sequence is TGTGCCAGCAAGACAGGGGGCAGCGATCAGCCCCAGCATTTT.

The rearrangement joins TRBV5-1 to TRBJ1-3; no definite D call. This CDR3 spans 15 amino acids. The V gene lost 0 bases and the J gene lost 2 bases, with 9 bases spanning the gap. Germline lookup yields CDR1 SGHRS and CDR2 YFSETQ. The CDR3 sequence: CASSLAAAAGNTIYF. The CDR3 DNA reads TGCGCCAGCAGCTTGGCGGCGGCGGCTGGAAACACCATATATTTT.

The V gene is TRBV7-6, the J gene TRBJ2-7, with TRBD2 as a possible D gene (5 bases). From germline, CDR1 is SGHVS and CDR2 FNYEAQ. Trimming stripped 6 bases from V and 0 bases from J, with 15 bases between. The CDR3 totals 15 residues. This CDR3 reads CASSSPGSSSYEQYF. CDR3 nucleotide sequence: TGTGCCAGCAGTTCTCCGGGATCTAGCTCCTACGAGCAGTACTTC.

The chain couples TRBV18 to TRBJ2-7; D is perhaps TRBD2 (5 bases). The germline gives CDR1 KGHSH, CDR2 LQKENI. The germline V and J ends were trimmed by 2 bases and 2 bases, with 16 bases remaining between them. The CDR3 spans 16 residues. CDR3 nucleotides: TGTGCCAGCTCACCAGAGCTAGCAATATGGCCCTACGAGCAGTACTTC. Encoded protein: CASSPELAIWPYEQYF.

CDR3 sequence reads: CASSLSYEQFF. In DNA, the CDR3 is TGTGCCAGCAGCCTCTCCTATGAGCAGTTCTTC. The genes are TRBV3-1 (or the pseudogene TRBV3-2) and TRBJ2-1; D gene uncertain. The germline V gene has CDR1 LGHDT and CDR2 YNNKEL (reference sequence). The CDR3 covers 11 residues. Trimming removed 4 bases at V and 8 bases at J, with 6 bases between.

The chain carries TRBV25-1 and TRBJ1-4; D gene ambiguous. This CDR3 region has 13 residues. The germline CDR1 and CDR2 sequences are MGHDK and SYGVNS. V lost 4 bases to trimming and J lost 4 bases, with 7 bases between them. CDR3: CASSGQFNEKLFF. The CDR3 DNA is TGTGCCAGCAGTGGCCAGTTTAATGAAAAACTGTTTTTT.

The chain carries TRBV30 and TRBJ2-1; possible D gene TRBD2, 6 bases. CDR1 GTSNPN and CDR2 SVGIG come from the germline V gene (reference sequence). V dropped 1 base and J dropped 13 bases, with 17 bases sitting between them. The CDR3 spans 13 residues. CDR3 nucleotides: TGTGCCTGGAGTGGTATTAGCGGAGAGCCCCAGTTCTTC. Amino acid sequence: CAWSGISGEPQFF.

The chain couples TRBV5-4 to TRBJ2-2; D gene unclear. Germline loops: CDR1 SGHNT, CDR2 YYREEE (reference sequence). Trimming removed 3 bases at V and 7 bases at J, with 10 bases between. The CDR3 is 13 residues long. CDR3 region: CASSSRSSGELFF. In DNA, the CDR3 is TGTGCCAGCAGCTCCCGAAGTAGCGGGGAGCTGTTTTTT. The full variable domain, in which reference TRBV5-4 and TRBJ2-2 provide the parts outside the CDR3, is ETGVTQSPTHLIKTRGQQVTLRCSSQSGHNTVSWYQQALGQGPQFIFQYYREEENGRGNFPPRFSGLQFPNYSSELNVNALELDDSALYLCASSSRSSGELFFGEGSRLTVL.

This chain joins TRBV7-9 and TRBJ1-1; no reliable D call. From germline, CDR1 is SEHNR and CDR2 FQNEAQ (reference sequence). V was trimmed by 3 bases and J by 4 bases, leaving 21 bases between them. The CDR3 has 17 residues. The DNA for the CDR3 is TGTGCCAGCAGCTTCAACTCCATCGAGGGTTCGGGCACTGAAGCTTTCTTT. It yields the protein CASSFNSIEGSGTEAFF.

The CDR3 reads CASSLSTGGANEQYF. In nucleotides, the CDR3 is TGCGCCAGCAGCTTATCTACGGGAGGAGCCAACGAGCAGTACTTC. V is TRBV5-1 and J is TRBJ2-7; 7 bases align to TRBD2. With 2 bases clipped from V and 5 bases from J, the junction kept 10 bases outside the gene matches. From germline, CDR1 is SGHRS and CDR2 YFSETQ. This CDR3 contains 15 residues.

The genes are TRBV14 and TRBJ2-2, with TRBD2 as a possible D gene (6 bases). This CDR3 is 13 amino acids long. The V end lost 4 bases, the J end lost 8 bases, and 11 bases lay between the germline ends. Germline V gene lookup returns CDR1 SGHDN and CDR2 FVKESK. CDR3 sequence: CASSLGGPGELFF. In nucleotides, the CDR3 is TGTGCCAGCAGCCTGGGGGGACCAGGGGAGCTGTTTTTT.